The clone carrying this TCR beta chain was detected only once. What it binds is unknown. V lost 4 bases, J lost 7 bases, and 16 bases lay in between. Germline-derived CDR1 and CDR2 are GTSNPN and SVGIG (reference sequence). The CDR3 loop spans 13 amino acids. Generated by immunoSEQ multiplex PCR, the TCRdb table keeps only in-frame clones and is missing some. The table lists about 79,000 clones, around four fifths of them singletons. With the ViraFEST assay, the study expanded antigen-specific CD4+ T cells using viral peptide pools, then sequenced them. Cultured cells yielded isolated CD4+ T cells after around 9 days. Vaccinated participants had no history of SARS-CoV-2 infection and tested negative for nucleocapsid antibodies. Cultures used a few million PBMC per well, 9 to 10 IU/ml IL-2 and around 9.8 ug/ml peptides. This sample was taken from a study of vaccination effects on CD4 cells after COVID-19. General study results and limits: There was only 1 of 255 vaccine-induced clones in healthy vaccinees that cross-reacted with common cold coronaviruses. After vaccination, at late timepoints, clones induced by infection and by vaccine contracted markedly.

The specimen comprised CD4+ T cells from PBMCs cultured with HCoV-229E spike peptides, sampled before COVID-19 vaccination. This chain connects TRBV30 to TRBJ1-2; D might be TRBD1 (6 bases). The TCR comes from a human donor who received a COVID-19 vaccine. The CDR3 reads CAWTMARGAGYTF. In DNA, the CDR3 is TGTGCCTGGACCATGGCGAGGGGGGCTGGCTACACCTTC.